This T cell receptor (beta chain) emerged from a study of PD-L1 blockade in urothelial cancer. Study as a whole: Males with urothelial cancer arising in the bladder constituted twenty-five of the 29 patients.

Documented time point: pretreatment peripheral blood. TCRdb keeps only in-frame clones here, not all; method: immunoSEQ multiplex PCR. The sample yields roughly 91,000 clones, more than 75% seen once. Germline V gene lookup returns CDR1 LGHNA and CDR2 YSLEER. The CDR3 sequence is 17 residues long. V lost 0 bases and J lost 8, with 19 bases in between. The clonotype was recovered from a man in his fifties or sixties with urothelial cancer. This chain connects TRBV4-3 to TRBJ1-4, with D unclear. The starting material was PBMCs, obtained around atezolizumab (anti-PD-L1) treatment. Written as DNA, the CDR3 is TGCGCCAGCAGCCAAGATACTGAGTCAAATCGGAGAGAAAAACTGTTTTTT. It encodes CASSQDTESNRREKLFF.